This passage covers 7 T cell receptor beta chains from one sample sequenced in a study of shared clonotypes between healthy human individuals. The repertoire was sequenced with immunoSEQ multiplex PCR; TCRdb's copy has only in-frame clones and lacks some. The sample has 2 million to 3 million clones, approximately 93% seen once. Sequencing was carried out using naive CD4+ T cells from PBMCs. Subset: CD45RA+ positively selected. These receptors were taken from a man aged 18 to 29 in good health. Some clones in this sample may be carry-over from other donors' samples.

CDR3 amino acids: CASSLIDRAGDGYTF. The CDR3 nucleotides are TGTGCCAGCAGTTTAATCGACAGGGCAGGGGATGGCTACACCTTC. The chain combines TRBV28 with TRBJ1-2; 7 bases line up with TRBD1. The V gene end was trimmed by 2 bases and the J gene end by 6 bases; junction bases not matched to a gene: 9. The length of the CDR3 is 15 residues. Germline CDR1 is MDHEN and CDR2 is SYDVKM.

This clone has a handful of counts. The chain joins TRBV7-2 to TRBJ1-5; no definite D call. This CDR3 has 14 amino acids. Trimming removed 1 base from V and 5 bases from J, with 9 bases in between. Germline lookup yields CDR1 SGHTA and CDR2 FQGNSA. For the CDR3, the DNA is TGTGCCAGCAGCTTAGAAACCCGATATCAGCCCCAGCATTTT. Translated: CASSLETRYQPQHF.

The CDR3 DNA reads as TGTGCCAGCCACGGGACAAGGGCCTACGAGCAGTACTTC. Translation: CASHGTRAYEQYF. This rearrangement joins TRBV6-4 to TRBJ2-7, with a weak D call TRBD1 (6 bases). The V end lost 8 bases, the J end lost 2 bases, and 13 bases lay between the germline ends. Germline CDR1 and CDR2: MRHNA and SNTAGT. The CDR3 is made up of 13 amino acids.

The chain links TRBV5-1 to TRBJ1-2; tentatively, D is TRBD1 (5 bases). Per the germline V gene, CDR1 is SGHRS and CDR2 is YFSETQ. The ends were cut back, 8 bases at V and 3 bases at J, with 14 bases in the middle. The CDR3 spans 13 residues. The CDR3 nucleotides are TGCGCCAGTAACGACAGACCCGACTATGGCTACACCTTC. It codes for CASNDRPDYGYTF.

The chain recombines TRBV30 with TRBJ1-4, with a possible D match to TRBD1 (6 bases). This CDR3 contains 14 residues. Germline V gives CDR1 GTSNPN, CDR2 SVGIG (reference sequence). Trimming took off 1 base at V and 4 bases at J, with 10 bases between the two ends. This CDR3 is CAWSAGAGNEKLFF. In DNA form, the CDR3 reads TGTGCCTGGAGTGCAGGGGCGGGTAATGAAAAACTGTTTTTT.

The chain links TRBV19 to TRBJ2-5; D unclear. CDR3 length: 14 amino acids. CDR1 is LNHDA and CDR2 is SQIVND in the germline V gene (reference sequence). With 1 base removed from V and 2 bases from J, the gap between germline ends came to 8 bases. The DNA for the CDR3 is TGTGCCAGTAGTATAGGCTGGGCTCAAGAGACCCAGTACTTC. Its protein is CASSIGWAQETQYF.

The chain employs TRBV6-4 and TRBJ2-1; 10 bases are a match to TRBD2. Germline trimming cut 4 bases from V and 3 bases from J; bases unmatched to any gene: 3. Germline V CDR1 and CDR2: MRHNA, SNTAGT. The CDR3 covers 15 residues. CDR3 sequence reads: CASSARLAGYNEQFF. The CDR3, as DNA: TGTGCCAGCAGTGCCCGACTAGCGGGCTACAATGAGCAGTTCTTC.